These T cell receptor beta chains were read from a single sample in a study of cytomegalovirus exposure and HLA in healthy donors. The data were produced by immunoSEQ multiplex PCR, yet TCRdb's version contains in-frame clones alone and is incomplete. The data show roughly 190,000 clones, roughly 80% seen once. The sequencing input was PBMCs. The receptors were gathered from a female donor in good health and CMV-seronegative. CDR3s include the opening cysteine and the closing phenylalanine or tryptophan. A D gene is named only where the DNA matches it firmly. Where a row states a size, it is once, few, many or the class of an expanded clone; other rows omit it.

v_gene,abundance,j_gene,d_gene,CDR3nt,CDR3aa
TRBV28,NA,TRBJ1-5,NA,TGTGCCAGCAGTTTAGGGTCAGGCAACCAGGGCGATCAGCCCCAGCATTTT,CASSLGSGNQGDQPQHF
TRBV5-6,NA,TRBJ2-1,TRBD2,TGTGCCAGCAGCTTGGCCTTTTTACTAGCGGGGTCCAATGAGCAGTTCTTC,CASSLAFLLAGSNEQFF
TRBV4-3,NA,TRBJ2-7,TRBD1,TGCGCCAGCAGCCAAGGACAGGGAGCCTACGAGCAGTACTTC,CASSQGQGAYEQYF
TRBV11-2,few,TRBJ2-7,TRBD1,TGTGCCAGCACGACAGGGGGTTCCTACGAGCAGTACTTC,CASTTGGSYEQYF
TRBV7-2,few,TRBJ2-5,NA,TGTGCCAGCAGCTTAGGGGAGCAGACCTACCAAGAGACCCAGTACTTC,CASSLGEQTYQETQYF
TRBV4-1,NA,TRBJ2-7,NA,TGCGCCAGCAGCCAAACTAGCCTCTCCTACGAGCAGTACTTC,CASSQTSLSYEQYF
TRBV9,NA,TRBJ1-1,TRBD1,TGTGCCAGCAGCGCGGACGACCCGAAGCCAGGGGGCTACATGAACACTGAAGCTTTCTTT,CASSADDPKPGGYMNTEAFF
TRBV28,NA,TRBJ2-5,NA,TGTGCCAGCAGTTTAGTGCGGAATCAAGAGACCCAGTACTTC,CASSLVRNQETQYF
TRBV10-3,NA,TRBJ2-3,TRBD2,TGTGCCATCAGTGAGGTAGCGGGGGCTAGCACAGATACGCAGTATTTT,CAISEVAGASTDTQYF
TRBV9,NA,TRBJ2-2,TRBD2,TGTGCCAGCAGCGTAGGGTTAGCGGGAAACACCGGGGAGCTGTTTTTT,CASSVGLAGNTGELFF
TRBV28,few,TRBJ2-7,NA,TGTGCCAGCAGTTTTAGCCCCCCCATCAAGGCCTACGAGCAGTACTTC,CASSFSPPIKAYEQYF
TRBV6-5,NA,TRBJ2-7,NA,TGTGCCAGCTCCCCCTATCTCTCCTACGAGCAGTACTTC,CASSPYLSYEQYF
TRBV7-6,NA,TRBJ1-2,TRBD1,TGTGCCAGCAGCCCCAACCGACAGGGAGTGTATGGCTACACCTTC,CASSPNRQGVYGYTF
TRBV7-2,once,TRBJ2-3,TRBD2,TGTGCCAGCAGCTCGGGATTAGAGCGGGGGTACACAGATACGCAGTATTTT,CASSSGLERGYTDTQYF
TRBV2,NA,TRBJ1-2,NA,TGTGCCAGCCAGGGCGTTTATGGCTACACCTTC,CASQGVYGYTF
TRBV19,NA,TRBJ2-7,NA,TGTGCCACCACACCCGGGACAAACATCTACGAGCAGTACTTC,CATTPGTNIYEQYF
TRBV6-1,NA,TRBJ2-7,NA,TGTGCCAGCAGTGAAGAGCTGGGGGCTAGGACCTACGAGCAGTACTTC,CASSEELGARTYEQYF
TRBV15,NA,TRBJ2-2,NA,TGTGCCACCAGCAGGTGGCAGGGTCCCGGGGAGCTGTTTTTT,CATSRWQGPGELFF
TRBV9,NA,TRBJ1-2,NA,TGTGCCAGCAGCCCGACAGACCGTACTAACTATGGCTACACCTTC,CASSPTDRTNYGYTF